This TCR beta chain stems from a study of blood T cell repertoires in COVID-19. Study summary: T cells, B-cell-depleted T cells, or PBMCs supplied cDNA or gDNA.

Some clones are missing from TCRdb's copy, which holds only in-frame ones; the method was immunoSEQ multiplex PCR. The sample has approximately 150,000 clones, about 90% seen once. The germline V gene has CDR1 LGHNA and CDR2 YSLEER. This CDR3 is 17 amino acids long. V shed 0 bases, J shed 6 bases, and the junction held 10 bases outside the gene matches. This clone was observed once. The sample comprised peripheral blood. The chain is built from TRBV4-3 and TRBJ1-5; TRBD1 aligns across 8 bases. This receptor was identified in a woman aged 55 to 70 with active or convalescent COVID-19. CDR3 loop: CASSQEAGQGMFQPQHF. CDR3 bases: TGCGCCAGCAGCCAAGAAGCAGGACAGGGCATGTTTCAGCCCCAGCATTTT.